These 26 T cell receptor beta chains were all obtained from the same sample, sequenced in a study of T cell responses to AZD1222 COVID-19 vaccine. Method: immunoSEQ multiplex PCR; TCRdb's copy keeps in-frame clones and lacks some. The sample yields around 150,000 clones, more than 75% seen once. This specimen consisted of peripheral blood, obtained on day 0 of AZD1222 vaccination. The receptor set was obtained from an adult in good health.

The V and J genes are TRBV7-2 and TRBJ2-2, with 7 nucleotides matching TRBD1. With 5 bases clipped from V and 4 bases from J, the junction kept 7 bases outside the gene matches. Germline loops: CDR1 SGHTA, CDR2 FQGNSA. There are 15 residues in the CDR3. CDR3 nucleotides: TGTGCCAGCAGCAAGCCGCAGGGGGTCACCGGGGAGCTGTTTTTT. Translating gives CASSKPQGVTGELFF.

In its sample, this clone was seen once. This rearrangement joins TRBV7-9 to TRBJ1-5; a weak D match, TRBD1 (5 bases). The CDR3 runs to 15 residues. V was trimmed by 5 bases and J by 1 base, leaving 12 bases between them. Germline values: CDR1 SEHNR, CDR2 FQNEAQ (reference sequence). CDR3 DNA sequence: TGTGCCAGCAGCGTGGGACTTACGAGCAATCAGCCCCAGCATTTT. This encodes CASSVGLTSNQPQHF.

This clone has only one observation. The V gene is TRBV19, the J gene TRBJ2-2, with 7 nucleotides matching TRBD1. The CDR3 is made up of 16 amino acids. V lost 5 bases, J lost 5 bases, and 11 bases stayed unmatched. Germline CDR1 reads LNHDA; CDR2 reads SQIVND (reference sequence). The CDR3 protein is CASSSRGQIRTGELFF. Written as DNA, the CDR3 is TGTGCCAGTAGTTCCCGGGGACAGATCAGAACCGGGGAGCTGTTTTTT.

The table lists this clone with a count of one. This chain connects TRBV28 to TRBJ2-2; D unresolved. In germline, CDR1 is MDHEN, CDR2 SYDVKM. The CDR3 contains 14 residues. V lost 6 bases and J 6 bases, leaving 14 bases between the germline ends. The CDR3 bases are TGTGCCAGCAGCCCCTTAACTTACGCCGGGGAGCTGTTTTTT. Translation gives CASSPLTYAGELFF.

The rearrangement joins TRBV28 to TRBJ1-1; D might be TRBD1 (5 bases). The CDR3 sequence is 14 residues long. Germline V CDR1 and CDR2: MDHEN, SYDVKM. Trimming shortened V by 6 bases and J by 4 bases, and 15 bases separated the two germline ends. CDR3 region: CASRRDLGGTEAFF. CDR3 coding DNA: TGTGCCAGCAGGCGGGACCTAGGAGGCACTGAAGCTTTCTTT.

This sequence joins TRBV5-4 and TRBJ1-1; D might be TRBD1 (5 bases). The CDR3 has 15 amino acids. CDR1 is SGHNT, CDR2 YYREEE, per germline (reference sequence). V lost 7 bases and J lost 6, with 22 bases in between. In nucleotides, the CDR3 is TGTGCCAGCGATCTGGATGGGGAGGGGAGGGCTGAAGCTTTCTTT. Its translation: CASDLDGEGRAEAFF.

The J gene is TRBJ2-1, the V gene TRBV9; 7 positions match TRBD2. V shed 1 base, J shed 6 bases, and the junction held 7 bases outside the gene matches. This CDR3 comprises 15 residues. Per the germline V gene, CDR1 is SGDLS and CDR2 is YYNGEE. Here the CDR3 DNA reads TGTGCCAGCAGCGTAAGACTAGCCGGCCTCAATGAGCAGTTCTTC. This encodes CASSVRLAGLNEQFF.

This clone was recorded only once. The junction departs from germline at one end; a sequencing error may be responsible. The V call is TRBV7-8, the J call TRBJ1-5; D uncertain. Germline V CDR1 and CDR2: SGHVS, FQNEAQ. The CDR3 consists of 16 residues. CDR3 in DNA: TGTGCCAGCAGTTTAGGTGTCTCATATAGCAATCAGCCCCAGCATTTT. The encoded protein is CASSLGVSYSNQPQHF.

In this sample, this clone turned up once. The CDR3 bases are TGTGCCAGCAGTTACGGCTCAAGGGGGCGCGGTACTGAAGCTTTCTTT. It yields the protein CASSYGSRGRGTEAFF. The V and J genes are TRBV6-2 or TRBV6-3 and TRBJ1-1; 7 positions agree with TRBD1. Germline-derived CDR1 and CDR2 are MNHEY and SVGEGT. This CDR3 is 16 amino acids long. Trimming at V came to 2 bases and at J to 5 bases, leaving 11 bases not matched to a gene.

This chain uses TRBV7-2 with TRBJ1-3; D remains ambiguous. Trimming took off 1 base at V and 0 bases at J, with 16 bases between the two ends. The CDR3 is 18 amino acids. Per the germline V gene, CDR1 is SGHTA and CDR2 is FQGNSA. The DNA of the CDR3 is TGTGCCAGCAGCTTAGACACGCTAGACCCGCACTCTGGAAACACCATATATTTT. Its translation: CASSLDTLDPHSGNTIYF.

V gene TRBV5-1 combines with J gene TRBJ2-3; 9 bases line up with TRBD1. Per the germline V gene, CDR1 is SGHRS and CDR2 is YFSETQ. Losses at the gene ends were 4 bases for V and 1 base for J; bases not matched to a gene: 4. The CDR3 runs 15 residues. The CDR3 region is CASSRRTGGTDTQYF. The CDR3, as DNA: TGCGCCAGCAGCCGACGGACAGGGGGCACAGATACGCAGTATTTT.

The V gene is TRBV11-2, the J gene TRBJ2-1, with D tentatively TRBD2 (6 bases). Germline CDR1 reads SGHAT; CDR2 reads FQNNGV. This CDR3 region has 10 residues. V dropped 11 bases and J dropped 9 bases, with 11 bases sitting between them. CDR3 loop: CASGSGEQFF. The CDR3 DNA reads as TGTGCCTCCGGGAGTGGTGAGCAGTTCTTC. Complete variable domain (other parts from reference TRBV11-2 and TRBJ2-1): EAGVAQSPRYKIIEKRQSVAFWCNPISGHATLYWYQQILGQGPKLLIQFQNNGVVDDSQLPKDRFSAERLKGVDSTLKIQPAKLEDSAVYLCASGSGEQFFGPGTRLTVL.

The gene calls are TRBV28 and TRBJ1-3, with TRBD1 as a possible D gene (5 bases). The CDR3 is 15 residues long. Germline CDR1 MDHEN, CDR2 SYDVKM. V was trimmed by 3 bases and J by 4 bases, leaving 13 bases between them. The CDR3, as DNA: TGTGCCAGCAGTTTCGTTAAGGCAGGGGGAAACACCATATATTTT. Its translation: CASSFVKAGGNTIYF.

This chain connects TRBV7-3 to TRBJ2-7, with TRBD1 as a possible D gene (6 bases). V shed 2 bases and J shed 3 bases, with 23 bases lying between them. In germline, CDR1 is SGHTA, CDR2 FQGTGA. The CDR3 is 18 amino acids. CDR3 residues: CASSLPLYREATHYEQYF. The CDR3 DNA reads TGTGCCAGCAGCTTACCCCTCTACAGGGAAGCCACCCACTACGAGCAGTACTTC.

V is TRBV5-1 and J is TRBJ2-5, with D possibly matching TRBD1 (6 bases). This CDR3 is 15 amino acids long. Germline-derived CDR1 and CDR2 are SGHRS and YFSETQ. V was pared by 4 bases and J by 3 bases, with 16 bases between. Here the CDR3 DNA reads TGCGCCAGCAGCCTATACAGGGTGAGGGAAGAGACCCAGTACTTC. As protein: CASSLYRVREETQYF. Variable domain in full (rest from reference TRBV5-1 and TRBJ2-5): KAGVTQTPRYLIKTRGQQVTLSCSPISGHRSVSWYQQTPGQGLQFLFEYFSETQRNKGNFPGRFSGRQFSNSRSEMNVSTLELGDSALYLCASSLYRVREETQYFGPGTRLLVL.

J is TRBJ1-5 and V is TRBV28; D is uncertain. The CDR3 sequence is 15 residues long. Germline CDR1 and CDR2: MDHEN and SYDVKM. V was pared by 7 bases and J by 6 bases, with 19 bases between. The DNA for the CDR3 is TGTGCCAGCACCACACCGGGAACGGGAGGTCAGCCCCAGCATTTT. Translated: CASTTPGTGGQPQHF.

The chain joins TRBV11-2 to TRBJ1-2; no firm D call. The V and J ends lost 3 bases and 2 bases respectively, with 7 bases between them. The V gene's germline CDR1 is SGHAT and CDR2 FQNNGV. CDR3 length: 13 residues. The chain's CDR3 is CASSFGRNYGYTF. The CDR3 nucleotides read TGTGCCAGCAGCTTCGGACGGAACTATGGCTACACCTTC.

This chain joins TRBV9 and TRBJ2-7, with D hard to call. The CDR3 spans 13 residues. Germline CDR1 reads SGDLS; CDR2 reads YYNGEE. V lost 0 bases and J 0 bases, leaving 4 bases between the germline ends. The CDR3 region is CASSVGGSYEQYF. In DNA, the CDR3 is TGTGCCAGCAGCGTAGGGGGCTCCTACGAGCAGTACTTC.

The rearrangement uses TRBV4-1 and TRBJ2-7; perhaps TRBD2 as D (6 bases). V was shortened by 1 base and J by 7 bases, with 14 bases between the two germline ends. The germline V gene encodes CDR1 MGHRA and CDR2 YSYEKL. This CDR3 is built from 14 residues. The CDR3 reads CASSQVSGLSEQYF. CDR3 in DNA: TGCGCCAGCAGCCAAGTCTCGGGACTCTCAGAGCAGTACTTC.

CDR3 protein: CASSQGTVPHEKLFF. DNA for the CDR3: TGTGCCAGCAGCCAGGGGACAGTGCCCCACGAAAAACTGTTTTTT. J is TRBJ1-4 and V is TRBV4-2; 7 bases match TRBD1. The CDR3 covers 15 residues. Germline CDR1 is LGHNA and CDR2 is YNFKEQ. Trimming removed 3 bases from V and 8 bases from J; junction bases left unmatched: 9.

This chain connects TRBV5-4 to TRBJ1-6, with D uncertain. Germline loops: CDR1 SGHNT, CDR2 YYREEE (reference sequence). CDR3 length: 13 amino acids. Trimming left V 4 bases short and J 13 bases short, with 15 bases between. CDR3 loop: CASSHPGGSPLHF. CDR3 bases: TGTGCCAGCAGCCACCCGGGTGGAAGCCCCCTCCACTTT.

The CDR3 protein is CATSNTRGANSYEQYF. In DNA, the CDR3 is TGTGCCACCAGTAATACGCGAGGGGCCAACTCCTACGAGCAGTACTTC. The rearrangement links TRBV24-1 to TRBJ2-7; D could derive from TRBD1 or TRBD2 (5 bases each). V was trimmed by 6 bases and J by 0 bases, leaving 17 bases between them. CDR3 length: 16 amino acids. Germline V CDR1 and CDR2: KGHDR, SFDVKD.

This rearrangement joins TRBV28 to TRBJ2-7; possible D gene TRBD2, 6 bases. CDR1 MDHEN and CDR2 SYDVKM come from the germline V gene. Trimming pared 6 bases from V and 4 bases from J, leaving 25 bases between. This CDR3 spans 17 amino acids. CDR3 residues: CASSTAASVGSGYEQYF. Written as DNA, the CDR3 is TGTGCCAGCAGCACAGCTGCTAGCGTGGGGTCAGGGTACGAGCAGTACTTC.

The chain has TRBV5-5 and TRBJ2-1, with 14 bases aligning to TRBD2. The CDR3 is made up of 16 amino acids. Trimming took 5 bases from V and 3 from J; bases not matched to a gene: 4. Germline-derived CDR1 and CDR2 are SGHKS and YYEKEE (reference sequence). CDR3 in DNA: TGTGCCAGCAGTCGCGGGACTAGCGGGAGCTACAATGAGCAGTTCTTC. It translates to CASSRGTSGSYNEQFF.

The chain combines TRBV19 with TRBJ1-2; D is uncertain. Germline CDR1 is LNHDA and CDR2 is SQIVND (reference sequence). The germline V and J ends were trimmed by 6 bases and 4 bases, with 9 bases remaining between them. This CDR3 has 12 residues. The CDR3 DNA sequence: TGTGCCAGTAGCAAGGGTTTCTATGGCTACACCTTC. Translating gives CASSKGFYGYTF.

The genes are TRBV7-8 and TRBJ2-5; D remains ambiguous. This CDR3 spans 14 amino acids. Per germline, CDR1 SGHVS and CDR2 FQNEAQ. V was pared by 0 bases and J by 2 bases, with 7 bases between. CDR3 DNA: TGTGCCAGCAGCTTAGCGTCGGGTCAAGAGACCCAGTACTTC. As protein: CASSLASGQETQYF. The entire variable domain, with the rest obtained from reference TRBV7-8 and TRBJ2-5, is as follows: GAGVSQSPRYKVAKRGQDVALRCDPISGHVSLFWYQQALGQGPEFLTYFQNEAQLDKSGLPSDRFFAERPEGSVSTLKIQRTQQEDSAVYLCASSLASGQETQYFGPGTRLLVL.